Listed here are 28 T cell receptor beta chains from one sample, sequenced in a study of blood T cell repertoires in COVID-19. Produced via immunoSEQ multiplex PCR; TCRdb's table is partial and in-frame only. Among 240,000 or so clones listed, about 90% were seen once. The sequencing sample was made of peripheral blood. The source of these receptors is a man in his fifties or sixties with acute or convalescent COVID-19.

The rearrangement links TRBV14 to TRBJ1-2, with D perhaps matching TRBD1 (5 bases). In germline, CDR1 is SGHDN, CDR2 FVKESK. Trimming removed 4 bases from V and 1 base from J, with 19 bases in between. This CDR3 spans 17 amino acids. CDR3 nucleotide sequence: TGTGCCAGCAGCCGCTCATGGGGGGGGATCGGTAACTATGGCTACACCTTC. The encoded protein is CASSRSWGGIGNYGYTF.

For this clone: The junction departs from germline at one end; a sequencing error may be responsible. This sequence joins TRBV14 and TRBJ2-7; maybe TRBD2 (6 bases). CDR1 and CDR2 from the germline V gene are SGHDN and FVKESK. The CDR3 contains 13 residues. The CDR3 nucleotides are TGTGCCAGCAGCTTCGGGACTTCCTCCGAGCAGTACTTC. Protein sequence: CASSFGTSSEQYF.

This chain links TRBV30 with TRBJ2-3, with no clear D. The CDR3 spans 15 residues. V was pared by 4 bases and J by 2 bases, with 16 bases between. CDR1 and CDR2 (germline): GTSNPN, SVGIG (reference sequence). CDR3: CAWTGIGGPTDTQYF. The CDR3 DNA is TGTGCCTGGACCGGAATCGGCGGTCCCACAGATACGCAGTATTTT.

The V and J genes are TRBV11-3 and TRBJ2-3, with TRBD2 identical over 11 bases. The germline V gene encodes CDR1 SGHNT and CDR2 YENEEA. The CDR3 sequence is 19 residues long. V gave up 5 bases and J gave up 2 bases; unmatched junction bases: 15. CDR3 loop: CASSLNLPGTSGPTDTQYF. DNA for the CDR3: TGTGCCAGCAGCCTTAACCTCCCAGGGACTAGCGGCCCCACAGATACGCAGTATTTT.

The V gene is TRBV6-2 or TRBV6-3, the J gene TRBJ1-1; D may be TRBD1 (5 bases). From germline, CDR1 is MNHEY and CDR2 SVGEGT. This CDR3 region has 14 residues. Trimming left V 6 bases short and J 0 bases short, with 11 bases between. CDR3 sequence (DNA): TGTGCCAGCAGCCTACCGGGGGTGAACACTGAAGCTTTCTTT. This translates into CASSLPGVNTEAFF.

The genes are TRBV19 and TRBJ1-5; 10 bases are a match to TRBD1. Per the germline V gene, CDR1 is LNHDA and CDR2 is SQIVND (reference sequence). The length of the CDR3 is 15 residues. The J segment lost 7 bases and the V segment lost 5 bases, leaving 8 bases of the junction unmatched. The CDR3 region is CASSSGTGVWQPQHF. CDR3 bases: TGTGCCAGTAGTTCCGGGACAGGGGTTTGGCAGCCCCAGCATTTT.

The chain is built from TRBV29-1 and TRBJ2-3; TRBD1 aligns across 9 bases. V lost 7 bases and J lost 0; bases outside the gene matches: 5. This CDR3 comprises 14 residues. The germline CDR1 and CDR2 sequences are SQVTM and ANQGSEA. The CDR3 here is CSATGGISTDTQYF. CDR3 in DNA: TGCAGCGCCACAGGGGGCATTAGCACAGATACGCAGTATTTT.

The chain carries TRBV7-3 and TRBJ1-6, with 7 bases fitting TRBD1. Germline V gene lookup returns CDR1 SGHTA and CDR2 FQGTGA. Trimming at V came to 1 base and at J to 7 bases, leaving 4 bases not matched to a gene. CDR3 length equals 15 residues. The CDR3 coding sequence is TGTGCCAGCAGCTTAAGTCCAGGGGGAAATTCACCCCTCCACTTT. This translates into CASSLSPGGNSPLHF.

V gene TRBV19 combines with J gene TRBJ2-5; 7 nucleotides line up with TRBD1. Germline assignment: CDR1 LNHDA and CDR2 SQIVND (reference sequence). The CDR3 loop spans 15 amino acids. Trimming cost V 2 bases and J 5 bases; bases outside gene matches: 8. The DNA of the CDR3 is TGTGCCAGTAGTATACCCTCGACAGGGATGGAGACCCAGTACTTC. Translating it yields CASSIPSTGMETQYF.

This rearrangement joins TRBV6-2 or TRBV6-3 to TRBJ2-3; 10 nucleotides line up with TRBD2. This CDR3 has 13 residues. Germline values: CDR1 MNHEY, CDR2 SVGEGT. The ends lost 6 bases at V and 6 bases at J; junction bases unmatched: 3. CDR3 in amino acids: CASRPSGSDTQYF. CDR3 nucleotides: TGTGCCAGCAGACCTAGCGGGAGTGATACGCAGTATTTT.

The rearrangement joins TRBV6-2 or TRBV6-3 to TRBJ2-4, with 9 positions matching TRBD1. The trim removed 4 bases at V and 8 bases at J, leaving 9 bases unmatched. Looked up from germline, CDR1 is MNHEY and CDR2 is SVGEGT. The CDR3 runs 15 residues. CDR3 in DNA: TGTGCCAGCAGTTCGAGTCGACAGGGGGTAGACATTCAGTACTTC. This codes for CASSSSRQGVDIQYF.

This clone came up a few times. The V call is TRBV7-9, the J call TRBJ1-2, with 10 bases fitting TRBD1. J was trimmed by 4 bases and V by 4 bases; bases with no gene match: 3. CDR1 and CDR2 (germline): SEHNR, FQNEAQ (reference sequence). CDR3 length equals 14 residues. DNA of the CDR3: TGTGCCAGCAGCTCCGGGACAGGGGCCTATGGCTACACCTTC. This codes for CASSSGTGAYGYTF.

The chain joins TRBV2 to TRBJ1-2; 7 positions agree with TRBD1. The V gene end was trimmed by 6 bases and the J gene end by 8 bases; junction bases not matched to a gene: 6. Germline V gene data show CDR1 as SNHLY and CDR2 as FYNNEI. This CDR3 has 12 amino acids. As DNA, the CDR3 is TGTGCCAGCAGGACAGGGATGGAGGGCTACACCTTC. This codes for CASRTGMEGYTF.

The J gene is TRBJ2-3, the V gene TRBV7-8; a possible D gene is TRBD2 (5 bases). The CDR3 is made up of 14 amino acids. V lost 3 bases and J lost 4, with 11 bases in between. Per germline, CDR1 SGHVS and CDR2 FQNEAQ. CDR3 in amino acids: CASSLAGGSDTQYF. CDR3 nucleotides: TGTGCCAGCAGCTTGGCCGGAGGATCAGATACGCAGTATTTT. The full variable domain, with the rest looked up from reference TRBV7-8 and TRBJ2-3, is GAGVSQSPRYKVAKRGQDVALRCDPISGHVSLFWYQQALGQGPEFLTYFQNEAQLDKSGLPSDRFFAERPEGSVSTLKIQRTQQEDSAVYLCASSLAGGSDTQYFGPGTRLTVL.

V and J are TRBV28 and TRBJ1-2; 9 nucleotides match TRBD1. The CDR3 extends over 12 amino acids. Trimming removed 10 bases from V and 7 bases from J; junction bases left unmatched: 7. Looked up from germline, CDR1 is MDHEN and CDR2 is SYDVKM. The CDR3 bases are TGTGCCACCGGGACAGGGCCCAGTGGCTACACCTTC. It codes for CATGTGPSGYTF.

This chain uses TRBV29-1 with TRBJ1-3, with D possibly TRBD1 on 5 matching bases. Deletions cut 6 bases from V and 2 bases from J, with 14 bases between. This CDR3 spans 14 amino acids. The germline V gene has CDR1 SQVTM and CDR2 ANQGSEA. CDR3 protein: CSVLFPGAGNTIYF. The CDR3 DNA reads as TGCAGCGTCCTTTTCCCGGGGGCTGGAAACACCATATATTTT. The complete variable domain, with remaining parts taken from reference TRBV29-1 and TRBJ1-3, reads SAVISQKPSRDICQRGTSLTIQCQVDSQVTMMFWYRQQPGQSLTLIATANQGSEATYESGFVIDKFPISRPNLTFSTLTVSNMSPEDSSIYLCSVLFPGAGNTIYFGEGSWLTVV.

The chain joins TRBV7-2 to TRBJ2-1; 9 bases line up with TRBD2. Per the germline V gene, CDR1 is SGHTA and CDR2 is FQGNSA. V was pared by 1 base and J by 7 bases, with 8 bases of the junction left unmatched. This CDR3 is built from 16 residues. CDR3 nucleotides: TGTGCCAGCAGCTTAGAAGGTAGTAGCGGGAGTAATGAGCAGTTCTTC. This codes for CASSLEGSSGSNEQFF. The variable domain in full, completed from reference TRBV7-2 and TRBJ2-1, reads GAGVSQSPSNKVTEKGKDVELRCDPISGHTALYWYRQSLGQGLEFLIYFQGNSAPDKSGLPSDRFSAERTGGSVSTLTIQRTQQEDSAVYLCASSLEGSSGSNEQFFGPGTRLTVL.

This clone has just one count. The chain uses TRBV2 and TRBJ2-7; 7 bases match TRBD1. The junction had 8 bases not matched to a gene; V was cut back by 5 bases and J by 1 base. The CDR3 covers 15 residues. Germline assignment: CDR1 SNHLY and CDR2 FYNNEI. The DNA for the CDR3 is TGTGCCAGCAGTCCCGACAGGGTCGTATCCTACGAGCAGTACTTC. Amino acids: CASSPDRVVSYEQYF.

The count of this clone is one. The chain employs TRBV3-1 (or the pseudogene TRBV3-2) and TRBJ2-1; the D gene is possibly TRBD1 (6 bases). This CDR3 has 14 residues. The germline V gene has CDR1 LGHDT and CDR2 YNNKEL (reference sequence). Trimming removed 1 base from V and 3 bases from J, with 7 bases in between. CDR3 nucleotide sequence: TGTGCCAGCAGCCAAGTGGACAGCTACAATGAGCAGTTCTTC. Protein product: CASSQVDSYNEQFF.

CDR3 nucleotides: TGCAGCGTTGATTGGGACAGGGAGGGATATGGCTACACCTTC. Protein sequence: CSVDWDREGYGYTF. The V and J genes are TRBV29-1 and TRBJ1-2; 9 nucleotides agree with TRBD1. The V and J ends lost 3 bases and 5 bases, in that order; junction bases with no gene match: 7. This CDR3 is built from 14 residues. From germline, CDR1 is SQVTM and CDR2 ANQGSEA.

The chain employs TRBV18 and TRBJ2-6; 9 nucleotides agree with TRBD1. CDR1 is KGHSH and CDR2 is LQKENI in the germline V gene. Trimming took 0 bases from V and 5 from J; bases not matched to a gene: 8. There are 18 residues in the CDR3. This CDR3 reads CASSPPGQGALRANVLTF. CDR3 DNA sequence: TGTGCCAGCTCACCACCGGGACAGGGTGCTCTAAGGGCCAACGTCCTGACTTTC.

The CDR3 sequence: CASQLRRNTGELFF. CDR3 sequence (DNA): TGTGCCAGCCAGTTACGGAGAAACACCGGGGAGCTGTTTTTT. The rearrangement uses TRBV7-2 and TRBJ2-2; D gene uncertain. V lost 8 bases and J 2 bases, leaving 12 bases between the germline ends. CDR1 is SGHTA and CDR2 is FQGNSA in the germline V gene. The CDR3 is made up of 14 amino acids.

J is TRBJ2-1 and V is TRBV11-3, with D perhaps TRBD2 (5 bases). Trimming left V 0 bases short and J 5 bases short, with 14 bases between. The germline CDR1 and CDR2 sequences are SGHNT and YENEEA. This CDR3 region has 16 residues. The CDR3 reads CASSLDVGVADNEQFF. The CDR3 DNA reads as TGTGCCAGCAGCTTAGATGTCGGGGTAGCTGACAATGAGCAGTTCTTC.

The gene calls are TRBV29-1 and TRBJ2-7, with 10 bases aligning to TRBD1. This CDR3 contains 13 residues. CDR1 SQVTM and CDR2 ANQGSEA come from the germline V gene. The V segment lost 6 bases and the J segment 3 bases; nucleotides outside the gene matches: 5. The CDR3 bases are TGCAGCGTGGGGAGGACAGGGGGCTACGAGCAGTACTTC. It is translated as CSVGRTGGYEQYF.

V usage is TRBV9 and J usage is TRBJ2-2, with 7 bases lining up with TRBD1. CDR3 length: 12 amino acids. CDR1 SGDLS and CDR2 YYNGEE come from the germline V gene. The trim removed 4 bases at V and 10 bases at J, leaving 4 bases unmatched. CDR3 protein: CASSLGGEELFF. In DNA form, the CDR3 reads TGTGCCAGCAGCCTAGGGGGCGAGGAGCTGTTTTTT.

The chain recombines TRBV6-2 or TRBV6-3 with TRBJ1-5; 8 nucleotides match TRBD1. The CDR3 runs to 16 residues. J gave up 6 bases and V 5 bases, and 12 bases lay outside the gene matches. The germline V gene encodes CDR1 MNHEY and CDR2 SVGEGT. The CDR3 here is CASSLLPDRVRQPQHF. The DNA for the CDR3 is TGTGCCAGCAGTCTCCTCCCGGACAGGGTACGTCAGCCCCAGCATTTT.

This clone was seen only once. The chain has TRBV6-6 and TRBJ1-5; TRBD1 agrees at 7 bases. CDR3 size: 16 residues. V lost 5 bases, J lost 11 bases, and 18 bases stayed unmatched. Germline CDR1 reads MNHNY; CDR2 reads SVGAGI (reference sequence). The CDR3 spells CASSNTGGTAQMSQHF. Here the CDR3 DNA reads TGTGCCAGCAGTAACACGGGAGGGACAGCCCAGATGTCCCAGCATTTT.

The chain combines TRBV12-5 with TRBJ2-5; D remains ambiguous. The CDR3 totals 15 residues. Trimming cost V 2 bases and J 4 bases, with 14 bases left between them. Germline V lookup: CDR1 LGHNT, CDR2 FRNRAP. CDR3 coding DNA: TGTGCTAGTGGTTTGACGGCAGGTCCCCGAGAGACCCAGTACTTC. Its translation: CASGLTAGPRETQYF.